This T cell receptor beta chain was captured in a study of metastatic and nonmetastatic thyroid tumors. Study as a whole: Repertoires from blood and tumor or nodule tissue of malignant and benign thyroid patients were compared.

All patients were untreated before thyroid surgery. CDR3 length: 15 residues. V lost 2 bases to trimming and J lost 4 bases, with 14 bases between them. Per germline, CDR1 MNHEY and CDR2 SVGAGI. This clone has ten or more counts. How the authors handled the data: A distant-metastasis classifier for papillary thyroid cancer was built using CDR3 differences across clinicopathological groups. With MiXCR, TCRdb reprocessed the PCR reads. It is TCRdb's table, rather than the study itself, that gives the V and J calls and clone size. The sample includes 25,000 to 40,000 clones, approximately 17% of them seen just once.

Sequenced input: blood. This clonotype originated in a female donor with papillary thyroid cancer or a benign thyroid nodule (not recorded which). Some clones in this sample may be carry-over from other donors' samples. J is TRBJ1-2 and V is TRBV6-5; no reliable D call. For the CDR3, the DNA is TGTGCCAGCAGTTACGATTGGCAGGTTCCCTATGGCTACACCTTC. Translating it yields CASSYDWQVPYGYTF.